What follows is one T cell receptor beta chain and its context. Its antigen is not identified. These data originate in a study of OX40 agonist ivuxolimab in advanced cancers. At the level of the study: The dose-escalation group included hepatocellular carcinoma, melanoma, renal cell carcinoma and head and neck cancer. The eligibility criteria allowed prior anti-PD-1, anti-PD-L1 or anti-CTLA-4 therapy, and approximately 40% had some. Two cutaneous melanoma patients and one hepatocellular carcinoma patient, three in all, had partial responses. Study-wide findings and caveats: At doses 0.1 to 3.0 mg/kg, CD4+ and CD8+ clones expanded.

The ends lost 2 bases at V and 2 bases at J; junction bases unmatched: 5. This CDR3 has 15 residues. CDR1 KGHSH and CDR2 LQKENI come from the germline V gene. The assay was immunoSEQ multiplex PCR, and TCRdb's table has in-frame clones only and misses some. The sample carries 70,000 to 85,000 clones, 65% to 90% recorded once. The genes are TRBV18 and TRBJ1-2; 7 positions agree with TRBD1. The specimen comprised CD4+ or CD8+ T cells sorted from blood, sampled in a trial of the OX40 agonist ivuxolimab. The TCR originated in an adult with an advanced solid tumor such as melanoma, head and neck, liver or kidney cancer. This CDR3 is CASSPDRVLNYGYTF. The CDR3 region has the DNA TGTGCCAGCTCACCAGACAGGGTGTTAAACTATGGCTACACCTTC.